The next 15 T cell receptor beta chains were all read from a single sample in a study of blood T cell repertoires in COVID-19. Clones were read by immunoSEQ multiplex PCR, and TCRdb kept only the in-frame ones, dropping some. The sample includes about 210,000 clones, 75% to 85% of them seen just once. Sequencing used peripheral blood. Receptors were obtained from a man aged 45-65 years with active or convalescent COVID-19.

The CDR3, as DNA: TGTGCCACCAGTGATTCCCTAACCCGACAGGGTAGGAATGAGCAGTTCTTC. This translates into CATSDSLTRQGRNEQFF. The rearrangement uses TRBV24-1 and TRBJ2-1; 7 bases fit TRBD1. The CDR3 consists of 17 residues. The V gene end was trimmed by 2 bases and the J gene end by 7 bases; junction bases not matched to a gene: 13. CDR1 and CDR2 from the germline V gene are KGHDR and SFDVKD.

V is TRBV5-1 and J is TRBJ2-7, with 9 bases that match TRBD1. The trim removed 0 bases at V and 0 bases at J, leaving 4 bases unmatched. Germline CDR1 and CDR2: SGHRS and YFSETQ. The CDR3 length is 16 residues. The CDR3: CASSLEGQGLSYEQYF. The DNA of the CDR3 is TGCGCCAGCAGCTTGGAGGGACAGGGCCTCTCCTACGAGCAGTACTTC.

The V gene is TRBV6-6, the J gene TRBJ1-5, with unresolved D. The V gene lost 8 bases and the J gene lost 1 base, with 9 bases spanning the gap. Germline CDR1 and CDR2: MNHNY and SVGAGI (reference sequence). This CDR3 has 13 residues. In nucleotides, the CDR3 is TGTGCCAGCTCCCCCGGGAGCAATCAGCCCCAGCATTTT. This codes for CASSPGSNQPQHF.

The chain employs TRBV5-5 and TRBJ1-6, with 10 bases lining up with TRBD1. The trim removed 4 bases at V and 10 bases at J, leaving 5 bases unmatched. The CDR3 sequence is 14 residues long. Germline V CDR1 and CDR2: SGHKS, YYEKEE (reference sequence). This chain's CDR3 is CASSAGTGASPLHF. The CDR3 nucleotides read TGTGCCAGCAGCGCCGGGACAGGGGCATCACCCCTCCACTTT.

The V and J genes are TRBV4-1 and TRBJ2-7; D possibly corresponds to TRBD2 (6 bases). V shed 0 bases and J shed 0 bases, with 9 bases lying between them. The CDR3 runs to 15 residues. Germline V gives CDR1 MGHRA, CDR2 YSYEKL. The CDR3 nucleotides read TGCGCCAGCAGCCAAGAACGGGGGAGCTCCTACGAGCAGTACTTC. Encoded protein: CASSQERGSSYEQYF.

This chain uses TRBV6-6 with TRBJ2-2; D is possibly TRBD1 (5 bases). The germline V gene encodes CDR1 MNHNY and CDR2 SVGAGI (reference sequence). Trimming took off 3 bases at V and 2 bases at J, with 7 bases between the two ends. CDR3 length: 14 residues. This chain's CDR3 is CASSYGANTGELFF. The CDR3, as DNA: TGTGCCAGCAGTTATGGGGCTAACACCGGGGAGCTGTTTTTT.

The chain carries TRBV7-6 and TRBJ2-1; TRBD2 is a possible D gene (6 bases). V dropped 0 bases and J dropped 7 bases, with 19 bases sitting between them. Germline V gene data show CDR1 as SGHVS and CDR2 as FNYEAQ. The CDR3 extends over 17 amino acids. CDR3 loop: CASSLAKGLAQWNEQFF. CDR3 nucleotide sequence: TGTGCCAGCAGCTTAGCCAAGGGACTTGCCCAGTGGAATGAGCAGTTCTTC.

The chain employs TRBV27 and TRBJ2-1; tentative D call: TRBD2 (5 bases). The V end was cut by 1 base, the J end by 4 bases, with 11 bases between. This CDR3 is 15 amino acids long. CDR1 and CDR2 from the germline V gene are MNHEY and SMNVEV (reference sequence). The CDR3 here is CASSLYTSWYNEQFF. The CDR3 bases are TGTGCCAGCAGTTTATATACTAGTTGGTACAATGAGCAGTTCTTC.

The chain combines TRBV7-2 with TRBJ1-2; a weak D match, TRBD1 (5 bases). This CDR3 spans 15 amino acids. V dropped 2 bases and J dropped 3 bases, with 13 bases sitting between them. Per the germline V gene, CDR1 is SGHTA and CDR2 is FQGNSA. The CDR3 nucleotides are TGTGCCAGCAGCTTATCCCCACAGGCGGACTATGGCTACACCTTC. Translated, it gives CASSLSPQADYGYTF.

The chain has TRBV25-1 and TRBJ1-2, with TRBD1 as a possible D gene (5 bases). The CDR3 extends over 13 amino acids. V lost 4 bases and J lost 7, with 13 bases in between. Germline values: CDR1 MGHDK, CDR2 SYGVNS. The CDR3 spells CASSAGKGFGYTF. For the CDR3, the DNA is TGTGCCAGCAGTGCTGGTAAGGGGTTTGGCTACACCTTC.

This chain uses TRBV19 with TRBJ1-5, with 7 bases that match TRBD1. The CDR3 runs to 16 residues. The V gene's germline CDR1 is LNHDA and CDR2 SQIVND (reference sequence). V was pared by 1 base and J by 4 bases, with 7 bases of the junction left unmatched. For the CDR3, the DNA is TGTGCCAGTAGTATAGTACAGGGGCTAGGGAATCAGCCCCAGCATTTT. It specifies CASSIVQGLGNQPQHF.

This clone was observed a few times. DNA of the CDR3: TGTGCCATCAGATCGGGGGGATCCGAGACCCAGTACTTC. This encodes CAIRSGGSETQYF. The rearrangement uses TRBV10-3 and TRBJ2-5; 7 positions agree with TRBD2. The CDR3 contains 13 residues. V dropped 6 bases and J dropped 5; count of bases not matched to a gene: 6. In germline, CDR1 is ENHRY, CDR2 SYGVKD.

The V and J genes are TRBV28 and TRBJ1-1; D is possibly TRBD1 (6 bases). Trimming stripped 6 bases from V and 2 bases from J, with 13 bases between. The germline CDR1 and CDR2 sequences are MDHEN and SYDVKM. This CDR3 contains 14 residues. The CDR3 sequence: CASSRGRLNTEAFF. The CDR3 bases are TGTGCCAGCAGCAGGGGACGGTTAAACACTGAAGCTTTCTTT.

This clone was counted a few times. The chain uses TRBV5-1 and TRBJ1-1; 11 nucleotides agree with TRBD1. Losses at the gene ends were 4 bases for V and 5 bases for J; bases not matched to a gene: 4. Per germline, CDR1 SGHRS and CDR2 YFSETQ. This CDR3 is built from 14 residues. CDR3 DNA: TGCGCCAGCAGCCAGGACAGGGGGCTAACTGAAGCTTTCTTT. Translated: CASSQDRGLTEAFF.

V and J are TRBV11-2 and TRBJ2-5; TRBD1 is a possible D gene (5 bases). Trimming took 4 bases from V and 4 from J, leaving 10 bases between them. In germline, CDR1 is SGHAT, CDR2 FQNNGV. This CDR3 is 13 amino acids long. As DNA, the CDR3 is TGTGCCAGCAGCTCCAGGGTGGGAGAGACCCAGTACTTC. The encoded protein is CASSSRVGETQYF.